Following are 27 T cell receptor beta chains from one sample sequenced in a study of blood T cell repertoires in COVID-19. The repertoire was sequenced with immunoSEQ multiplex PCR; TCRdb's copy has only in-frame clones and lacks some. The table lists 100,000 to 150,000 clones, 70% to 90% of them singletons. Sequences were obtained from PBMCs or T cells enriched from blood (not recorded which). The receptors come from a woman in her fifties or sixties who had recovered from COVID-19.

This clone was seen a single time. The rearrangement uses TRBV18 and TRBJ2-7; TRBD1 matches 10 bases. Germline V gene data show CDR1 as KGHSH and CDR2 as LQKENI. The ends lost 0 bases at V and 3 bases at J; junction bases unmatched: 5. The CDR3 contains 16 residues. This CDR3 reads CASSPPGTGVYYEQYF. CDR3 sequence (DNA): TGTGCCAGCTCACCACCGGGGACAGGGGTATACTACGAGCAGTACTTC.

The chain combines TRBV27 with TRBJ2-1; 12 bases align to TRBD2. CDR1 MNHEY and CDR2 SMNVEV come from the germline V gene (reference sequence). Trimming at V came to 0 bases and at J to 6 bases, leaving 12 bases not matched to a gene. The CDR3 is 19 residues long. This CDR3 is CASSLSSLAGGPAGNEQFF. The CDR3 region has the DNA TGTGCCAGCAGTTTATCGTCGCTAGCGGGGGGGCCCGCGGGCAATGAGCAGTTCTTC.

The sample holds a few counts of this clone. V usage is TRBV25-1 and J usage is TRBJ1-5, with a tentative D call TRBD1 (5 bases). Germline assignment: CDR1 MGHDK and CDR2 SYGVNS. V was pared by 7 bases and J by 9 bases, with 13 bases between. The CDR3 covers 12 residues. CDR3 amino acids: CASTDSLGPQHF. The CDR3 DNA reads TGTGCCAGCACAGACAGCCTGGGGCCCCAGCATTTT.

The V call is TRBV4-3, the J call TRBJ2-5, with 14 bases fitting TRBD2. The CDR3 has 18 residues. V lost 0 bases to trimming and J lost 5 bases; unmatched junction nucleotides: 8. CDR1 and CDR2 (germline): LGHNA, YSLEER. The CDR3 region has the DNA TGCGCCAGCAGCCAAGATCTGGGACTAGCGGGGGACGGGGAGACCCAGTACTTC. Translated, it gives CASSQDLGLAGDGETQYF.

The chain recombines TRBV18 with TRBJ1-2; 7 bases map to TRBD1. V was clipped by 6 bases and J by 6 bases; unmatched bases: 10. Looked up from germline, CDR1 is KGHSH and CDR2 is LQKENI. The CDR3 extends over 14 amino acids. The CDR3 loop is CASSPTTGPDGYTF. The CDR3 DNA is TGTGCCAGCTCGCCTACGACAGGGCCCGATGGCTACACCTTC. Filled out from reference TRBV18 and TRBJ1-2, the complete variable domain reads NAGVMQNPRHLVRRRGQEARLRCSPMKGHSHVYWYRQLPEEGLKFMVYLQKENIIDESGMPKERFSAEFPKEGPSILRIQQVVRGDSAAYFCASSPTTGPDGYTFGSGTRLTVV.

The chain uses TRBV7-2 and TRBJ2-7; D unclear. This CDR3 comprises 11 residues. The V end was cut by 5 bases, the J end by 2 bases, with 4 bases between. Per germline, CDR1 SGHTA and CDR2 FQGNSA. CDR3 nucleotides: TGTGCCAGCAGCACAGCCTACGAGCAGTACTTC. The encoded protein is CASSTAYEQYF. Full variable domain (outside the CDR3, taken from reference TRBV7-2 and TRBJ2-7): GAGVSQSPSNKVTEKGKDVELRCDPISGHTALYWYRQSLGQGLEFLIYFQGNSAPDKSGLPSDRFSAERTGGSVSTLTIQRTQQEDSAVYLCASSTAYEQYFGPGTRLTVT.

This sequence joins TRBV19 and TRBJ1-1; 7 bases map to TRBD1. Germline assignment: CDR1 LNHDA and CDR2 SQIVND (reference sequence). CDR3 size: 13 residues. The V segment lost 5 bases and the J segment 8 bases; nucleotides outside the gene matches: 8. CDR3 residues: CASSLDRRGEAFF. CDR3 bases: TGTGCCAGTAGTTTGGACAGGAGGGGGGAAGCTTTCTTT.

This clone was picked up one time. A junction boundary mismatches the germline segment, possibly from a read error. The J gene is TRBJ2-1, the V gene TRBV7-7; 13 bases are shared with TRBD2. Germline V lookup: CDR1 SSHAT, CDR2 FNYEAQ (reference sequence). The CDR3 is 16 amino acids. The CDR3: CASSPLAGGLFYEQFF. The CDR3 nucleotides read TGTGCTAGCAGCCCACTAGCGGGGGGGCTTTTCTATGAGCAGTTCTTC.

The chain employs TRBV6-4 and TRBJ1-6, with 7 bases that match TRBD1. The V gene's germline CDR1 is MRHNA and CDR2 SNTAGT. Trimming took 0 bases from V and 6 from J; bases not matched to a gene: 11. CDR3 length equals 18 residues. The CDR3, as DNA: TGTGCCAGCAGTGACTCTTTAGAAGGGGGCGAAGGTAATTCACCCCTCCACTTT. Encoded protein: CASSDSLEGGEGNSPLHF.

The chain employs TRBV5-4 and TRBJ2-7; 11 bases align to TRBD1. Germline CDR1 reads SGHNT; CDR2 reads YYREEE (reference sequence). J was trimmed by 2 bases and V by 4 bases; bases with no gene match: 8. This CDR3 has 16 residues. CDR3 sequence: CASSPETGQGAYEQYF. DNA of the CDR3: TGTGCCAGCAGCCCGGAAACGGGACAGGGGGCCTACGAGCAGTACTTC.

The CDR3 sequence: CASSPGTGFFQPQHF. For the CDR3, the DNA is TGTGCCAGTAGTCCCGGGACAGGCTTTTTTCAGCCCCAGCATTTT. The rearrangement links TRBV19 to TRBJ1-5; 8 positions agree with TRBD1. V lost 5 bases, J lost 6 bases, and 9 bases stayed unmatched. This CDR3 is 15 amino acids long. Germline-derived CDR1 and CDR2 are LNHDA and SQIVND (reference sequence).

The chain uses TRBV6-5 and TRBJ2-7; TRBD2 is a possible D gene (5 bases). The CDR3 is made up of 13 amino acids. Germline assignment: CDR1 MNHEY and CDR2 SVGAGI. V shed 8 bases and J shed 3 bases, with 14 bases lying between them. The CDR3 protein is CASVPDFNYEQYF. For the CDR3, the DNA is TGTGCCAGCGTCCCGGACTTCAACTACGAGCAGTACTTC.

A word on this clone: The junction shows a germline mismatch at one end, possibly a read error. This sequence joins TRBV4-3 and TRBJ1-1; D perhaps matches TRBD1 (5 bases). Germline V gives CDR1 LGHNA, CDR2 YSLEER. The CDR3 runs to 15 residues. The CDR3 DNA follows: TGCGCCAGCAGCCAAGATCCAGGGTCTCACACGGAAGCTTTCTTT. It specifies CASSQDPGSHTEAFF.

The rearrangement links TRBV4-3 to TRBJ2-3, with D possibly matching TRBD2 (6 bases). Trimming took off 1 base at V and 5 bases at J, with 16 bases between the two ends. Looked up from germline, CDR1 is LGHNA and CDR2 is YSLEER. This CDR3 is 16 amino acids long. CDR3: CASSQVPGGGEDTQYF. As DNA, the CDR3 is TGCGCCAGCAGCCAAGTCCCCGGGGGAGGAGAAGATACGCAGTATTTT.

This clone occurred a few times. The chain couples TRBV10-3 to TRBJ1-3; D remains unclear. The CDR3 has 13 residues. V was clipped by 7 bases and J by 3 bases, with 10 bases between them. Germline CDR1 and CDR2: ENHRY and SYGVKD. The CDR3 nucleotides read TGTGCCATCATAGGAGGGTTTGGAAACACCATATATTTT. Protein sequence: CAIIGGFGNTIYF.

J is TRBJ2-7 and V is TRBV15; 8 nucleotides agree with TRBD1. The J segment lost 4 bases and the V segment lost 6 bases, leaving 8 bases of the junction unmatched. The CDR3 has 14 amino acids. Germline V gene sequence: CDR1 LNHNV, CDR2 YYDKDF (reference sequence). This CDR3 reads CATSPDRGEYEQYF. CDR3 nucleotide sequence: TGTGCCACCAGTCCAGACAGGGGTGAGTACGAGCAGTACTTC.

The chain uses TRBV11-2 and TRBJ2-7, with 7 nucleotides matching TRBD1. The CDR3 contains 14 residues. The V gene end was trimmed by 3 bases and the J gene end by 3 bases; junction bases not matched to a gene: 5. Germline CDR1 and CDR2: SGHAT and FQNNGV. In nucleotides, the CDR3 is TGTGCCAGCAGCTTCGGGACAGAGCTCTACGAGCAGTACTTC. It encodes CASSFGTELYEQYF.

The V gene is TRBV12-3 or TRBV12-4, the J gene TRBJ1-6; D call uncertain. The CDR3 extends over 12 amino acids. Trimming stripped 3 bases from V and 9 bases from J, with 6 bases between. The CDR3 reads CASSFGFSPLHF. The CDR3 DNA reads TGTGCCAGCAGTTTCGGGTTTTCACCCCTCCACTTT.

CDR3 residues: CASSPVKKRGVVGELFF. In DNA, the CDR3 is TGCGCCAGCAGCCCCGTGAAGAAGCGGGGGGTGGTCGGGGAGCTGTTTTTT. The chain combines TRBV4-3 with TRBJ2-2; the match to TRBD2 covers 9 bases. In germline, CDR1 is LGHNA, CDR2 YSLEER. The CDR3 has 17 amino acids. Trimming cost V 4 bases and J 7 bases; bases outside gene matches: 13.

J is TRBJ1-2 and V is TRBV7-6; 8 bases line up with TRBD1. V trimming: 3 bases; J trimming: 2 bases; junction bases outside the gene matches: 2. CDR1 SGHVS and CDR2 FNYEAQ come from the germline V gene. CDR3 size: 14 residues. CDR3 protein: CASSFGQGNYGYTF. The CDR3 DNA follows: TGTGCCAGCAGCTTCGGACAGGGAAACTATGGCTACACCTTC.

J is TRBJ2-3 and V is TRBV19, with 8 bases fitting TRBD1. The CDR3 extends over 17 amino acids. V lost 4 bases and J lost 3; bases outside the gene matches: 12. Germline CDR1 reads LNHDA; CDR2 reads SQIVND (reference sequence). The CDR3 sequence is CASSTSPQGASTDTQYF. DNA of the CDR3: TGTGCCAGTAGTACTTCTCCTCAGGGGGCTAGTACAGATACGCAGTATTTT.

The CDR3 nucleotides read TGTGCCAGCACCTCGGGACAGGGCAACACAGATACGCAGTATTTT. Translating gives CASTSGQGNTDTQYF. The V and J genes are TRBV7-9 and TRBJ2-3; 9 bases are shared with TRBD1. The V segment lost 7 bases and the J segment 2 bases; nucleotides outside the gene matches: 7. CDR1 is SEHNR, CDR2 FQNEAQ, per germline (reference sequence). The CDR3 length is 15 residues.

The gene calls are TRBV7-8 and TRBJ2-7, with TRBD1 identical over 7 bases. The germline V gene encodes CDR1 SGHVS and CDR2 FQNEAQ. V lost 1 base to trimming and J lost 5 bases; unmatched junction nucleotides: 5. The CDR3 is 14 amino acids. The CDR3, as DNA: TGTGCCAGCAGCTTAGACGGGACAGTTAACGAGCAGTACTTC. Protein sequence: CASSLDGTVNEQYF.

The rearrangement joins TRBV7-9 to TRBJ2-7; 7 nucleotides align to TRBD1. This CDR3 comprises 14 residues. Germline CDR1 reads SEHNR; CDR2 reads FQNEAQ (reference sequence). With V trimmed by 1 base and J by 3 bases, 3 bases remained unmatched. The CDR3 sequence is CASSLGGQVYEQYF. In DNA, the CDR3 is TGTGCCAGCAGCTTAGGAGGACAGGTCTACGAGCAGTACTTC.

The chain uses TRBV2 and TRBJ2-5, with D hard to call. Germline V lookup: CDR1 SNHLY, CDR2 FYNNEI. The CDR3 totals 12 residues. The V end was cut by 6 bases, the J end by 2 bases, with 7 bases between. The CDR3 is CASRPQQETQYF. For the CDR3, the DNA is TGTGCCAGCAGGCCGCAGCAAGAGACCCAGTACTTC.

The gene calls are TRBV4-1 and TRBJ2-7, with D maybe TRBD2 (6 bases). Germline V lookup: CDR1 MGHRA, CDR2 YSYEKL. This CDR3 has 15 residues. Trimming took off 2 bases at V and 5 bases at J, with 16 bases between the two ends. CDR3 sequence reads: CASSQPGLMNHEQYF. CDR3 nucleotide sequence: TGCGCCAGCAGCCAACCGGGACTGATGAACCACGAGCAGTACTTC.

This clone was detected a few times. The genes are TRBV20-1 and TRBJ2-1; 7 nucleotides align to TRBD2. CDR3 size: 15 residues. Trimming removed 3 bases from V and 3 bases from J; junction bases left unmatched: 8. Germline CDR1 is DFQATT and CDR2 is SNEGSKA (reference sequence). CDR3 DNA: TGCAGTGCTAGTGTACCGGGACTAAACTACAATGAGCAGTTCTTC. Protein: CSASVPGLNYNEQFF.